A single T cell receptor (beta chain) is shown here with its context. The source of the sample is a study of shared clonotypes between healthy human individuals. Study as a whole: Aged between 18 and 49, the donors were two women and a few men.

The CDR3 has 14 amino acids. Measured with immunoSEQ multiplex PCR; TCRdb has only the in-frame clones, and not every one. The sample has about 92,000 clones, 60% to 75% seen once. The V gene is TRBV21-1, the J gene TRBJ2-7; no check of the table's D call, TRBD1, against the DNA was made. TRBV21-1 is reported as a pseudogene. This sequence originates from a man aged 30 to 39 in good health. The source material was memory CD8+ T cells sorted from blood. Regarding subset: CD45RO+ cells pooled with CCR7-negative TemRA cells. The CDR3 bases are TGTGCCAGCAGCAAAGTACGACAGGGCTCCGAGCAGTACTTC. Translated: CASSKVRQGSEQYF.